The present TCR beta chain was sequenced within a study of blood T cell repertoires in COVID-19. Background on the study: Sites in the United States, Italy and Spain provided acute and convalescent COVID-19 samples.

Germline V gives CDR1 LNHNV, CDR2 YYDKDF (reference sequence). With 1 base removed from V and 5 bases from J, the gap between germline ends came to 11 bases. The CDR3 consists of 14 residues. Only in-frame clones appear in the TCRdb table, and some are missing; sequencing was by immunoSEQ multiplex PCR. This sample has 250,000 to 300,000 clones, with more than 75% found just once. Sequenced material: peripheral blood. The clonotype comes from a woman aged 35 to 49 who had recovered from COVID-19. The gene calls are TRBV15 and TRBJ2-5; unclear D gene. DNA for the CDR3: TGTGCCACCAGCAGAGGAGGCGATGGGGAGACCCAGTACTTC. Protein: CATSRGGDGETQYF.